Listed below are T cell receptor beta chains from one sample, sequenced in a study of molecular identifiers for immune sequencing clone quantification. TCRdb re-derived calls from the PCR reads in MiXCR, one entry per CDR3 protein. This table holds roughly 320,000 distinct CDR3 sequences, 20% to 25% found once. The sequencing input was naive CD8+ T cells from blood, with Jurkat cell RNA spiked in. Receptors originate from a human donor in good health. Some libraries in this study had Jurkat cell RNA spiked in. Each CDR3 is given with its conserved first and last residue. Each record gives: J gene, V gene, clone size, D gene, CDR3 protein, CDR3 DNA. D genes are given only for firm matches. Clone size, where shown, is once, few, many, or a class for clones that have expanded.

TRBJ2-7	TRBV5-4	many	TRBD2	CASSVSGRVHEQYF	TGTGCCAGCAGCGTTAGCGGGAGGGTCCACGAGCAGTACTTC
TRBJ2-3	TRBV29-1	many	TRBD1	CSCDRGESSTDTQYF	TGCAGCTGCGACAGGGGCGAATCTAGCACAGATACGCAGTATTTT
TRBJ1-3	TRBV4-1	few	TRBD1	CASSQAGTGEYTIYF	TGCGCCAGCAGCCAAGCCGGGACAGGGGAGTACACCATATATTTT
TRBJ1-3	TRBV29-1	few	TRBD1	CSVTGTGSGNTIYF	TGCAGCGTGACCGGGACAGGCTCTGGAAACACCATATATTTT
TRBJ1-1	TRBV9	many	-	CASSVDLFTEAFF	TGTGCCAGCAGCGTAGACTTGTTCACTGAAGCTTTCTTT
TRBJ2-3	TRBV30	many	-	CAWSVLRTDTQYF	TGTGCCTGGAGTGTACTCCGCACAGATACGCAGTATTTT
TRBJ1-1	TRBV2	many	TRBD1	CASNQGTDYTEAFF	TGTGCCAGCAACCAAGGGACAGATTACACTGAAGCTTTCTTT
TRBJ1-3	TRBV2	few	-	CASSPTGNSGNTIYF	TGTGCCAGCAGCCCGACAGGAAACTCTGGAAACACCATATATTTT
TRBJ2-1	TRBV20-1	-	TRBD2	CSARAPNGVAGGRNHNEQFF	TGCAGTGCTAGAGCTCCTAATGGGGTAGCGGGAGGGCGCAACCACAATGAGCAGTTCTTC
TRBJ2-3	TRBV2	many	TRBD2	CASTHRPSGNTDTQYF	TGTGCCAGCACCCATCGGCCTAGCGGTAACACAGATACGCAGTATTTT
TRBJ1-1	TRBV3-1	-	-	CASSQEGVLSPLNTVAFF	TGTGCCAGCAGCCAAGAAGGGGTACTATCCCCCTTGAACACTGTAGCTTTCTTT
TRBJ2-5	TRBV9	many	TRBD2	CASSASGGPYQETQYF	TGTGCCAGCAGCGCTAGCGGGGGACCATACCAAGAGACCCAGTACTTC
TRBJ2-3	TRBV4-2	many	TRBD2	CASSHETSGSTDTQYF	TGTGCCAGCAGCCATGAGACTAGCGGGAGCACAGATACGCAGTATTTT
TRBJ1-2	TRBV7-2	few	-	CASSLEIAQAYGYTF	TGTGCCAGCAGCTTAGAAATCGCCCAAGCCTATGGCTACACCTTC
TRBJ2-1	TRBV7-3	-	-	CASSLNLGLADPYNEQFF	TGTGCCAGCAGCTTAAATCTTGGCCTGGCGGACCCGTACAATGAGCAGTTCTTC
TRBJ1-1	TRBV7-9	many	-	CASSLGAGDTEAFF	TGTGCCAGCAGCTTAGGGGCAGGGGACACTGAAGCTTTCTTT
TRBJ2-7	TRBV5-4	many	-	CASSPRGSGPSYEQYF	TGTGCCAGCAGCCCTCGGGGTAGCGGCCCCTCCTACGAGCAGTACTTC
TRBJ2-5	TRBV30	-	TRBD2	CAWRRELGSQETQYF	TGTGCCTGGAGGCGGGAGTTAGGGTCCCAAGAGACCCAGTACTTC
TRBJ2-6	TRBV28	many	-	CASSPGVRFGANVLTF	TGTGCCAGCAGTCCAGGGGTCAGGTTCGGGGCCAACGTCCTGACTTTC
TRBJ2-7	TRBV28	many	TRBD1	CASSLLSDRGLGYEQYF	TGTGCCAGCAGTTTACTTTCGGACAGGGGGCTCGGGTACGAGCAGTACTTC
TRBJ2-5	TRBV13	few	TRBD2	CASSSRLGLAGGQETQYF	TGTGCCAGCAGCTCCCGACTGGGACTAGCGGGGGGTCAAGAGACCCAGTACTTC
TRBJ2-4	TRBV6-5	many	TRBD1	CASSYSMSRGQKNIQYF	TGTGCCAGCAGTTACTCGATGTCCAGGGGGCAGAAAAACATTCAGTACTTC
TRBJ2-7	TRBV3-1	many	-	CASSQDSWGEQYF	TGTGCCAGCAGCCAAGACAGTTGGGGCGAGCAGTACTTC
TRBJ2-5	TRBV3-1	-	TRBD2	CASSPSGNQETQYF	TGTGCCAGCAGCCCAAGCGGGAACCAAGAGACCCAGTACTTC
TRBJ2-7	TRBV4-2	many	-	CASSGTGTVSYEQYF	TGTGCCAGCAGCGGGACTGGGACAGTCTCCTACGAGCAGTACTTC
TRBJ2-1	TRBV10-3	-	TRBD2	CAISAPQTSPEQFF	TGTGCCATCAGTGCCCCACAGACTAGCCCTGAGCAGTTCTTC
TRBJ2-7	TRBV19	many	-	CASSIDPRNEQYF	TGTGCCAGTAGTATAGATCCCCGGAACGAGCAGTACTTC
TRBJ2-7	TRBV20-1	many	-	CSAKDYEQYF	TGCAGTGCTAAAGACTACGAGCAGTACTTC
TRBJ1-4	TRBV20-1	many	-	CSARVVQEVEKLFF	TGCAGTGCTAGAGTTGTGCAGGAGGTGGAGAAACTGTTTTTT
TRBJ2-2	TRBV3-1	-	TRBD1	CASSLHRGLFTGELFF	TGTGCCAGCAGCCTCCACAGGGGCTTGTTCACCGGGGAGCTGTTTTTT
TRBJ1-2	TRBV2	-	TRBD1	CAQTRGQNDTF	TGTGCTCAGACAAGGGGGCAGAATGACACCTTC
TRBJ2-2	TRBV19	many	-	CASTSRFDSLRTGELFF	TGTGCCAGTACCAGTAGGTTTGATAGTCTGAGGACCGGGGAGCTGTTTTTT
TRBJ2-7	TRBV27	-	TRBD2	CASSFIIGGGTLHEQYF	TGTGCCAGCAGTTTTATTATAGGCGGGGGGACGCTTCACGAGCAGTACTTC
TRBJ2-2	TRBV27	-	TRBD2	CASTPASGGGTGELFF	TGTGCCAGCACCCCCGCCTCGGGAGGTGGCACCGGGGAGCTGTTTTTT
TRBJ2-7	TRBV5-5	many	-	CASSLVGPTVDYEQYF	TGTGCCAGCAGCTTGGTGGGGCCTACAGTGGACTACGAGCAGTACTTC
TRBJ2-7	TRBV11-1	few	TRBD1	CASSPGTGQDYEQYF	TGTGCCAGCAGCCCAGGGACAGGGCAAGACTACGAGCAGTACTTC
TRBJ1-1	TRBV9	many	TRBD1	CASEPQEGVISGQGRTEAFF	TGTGCCAGCGAACCCCAGGAGGGAGTGATATCGGGACAGGGGAGAACTGAAGCTTTCTTT
TRBJ1-4	TRBV7-2	few	-	CASSPMFTNEKLFF	TGTGCCAGCAGCCCGATGTTTACTAATGAAAAACTGTTTTTT
TRBJ2-5	TRBV7-9	many	-	CASSLGYREETQYF	TGTGCCAGCAGCTTAGGTTACAGGGAAGAGACCCAGTACTTC
TRBJ2-4	TRBV28	many	-	CASTLVTGSHIQYF	TGTGCCAGCACTTTGGTAACAGGGTCCCACATTCAGTACTTC
TRBJ2-5	TRBV9	many	TRBD2	CASSVGSGGQEETQYF	TGTGCCAGCAGCGTAGGATCGGGGGGGCAAGAAGAGACCCAGTACTTC
TRBJ2-4	TRBV19	many	TRBD1	CASKQGLGNIQYF	TGTGCCAGCAAACAGGGGCTGGGAAACATTCAGTACTTC
TRBJ1-4	TRBV27	many	-	CASSLGRSHEKLFF	TGTGCCAGCAGTTTAGGCAGGAGCCATGAAAAACTGTTTTTT
TRBJ2-5	TRBV25-1	many	-	CASSERATYQETQYF	TGTGCCAGCAGTGAAAGGGCCACCTACCAAGAGACCCAGTACTTC
TRBJ1-5	TRBV5-5	-	-	CASSLEPNQPQHF	TGTGCCAGCAGCTTGGAACCCAATCAGCCCCAGCATTTT
TRBJ1-3	TRBV20-1	few	-	CSARDLGDREDTIYF	TGCAGTGCTAGAGATCTAGGGGACCGGGAAGACACCATATATTTT
TRBJ2-7	TRBV7-9	many	TRBD2	CASSLTSGGADEQYF	TGTGCCAGCAGCCTCACTAGCGGGGGGGCCGACGAGCAGTACTTC